These T cell receptor beta chains were read from a single sample in a study of cytomegalovirus exposure and HLA in healthy donors. Generated by immunoSEQ multiplex PCR, the TCRdb table keeps only in-frame clones and is missing some. The sample has 95,000 to 150,000 clones, more than 70% seen once. Input material: PBMCs. The source is a woman aged 50 to 65 in good health and CMV-seropositive. Both conserved end residues are part of each CDR3. The D gene is left open where the match is weak. Only some rows state a clone size, as once, few, many or a class for expanded clones.

V gene	D gene	clone size	J gene	CDR3 DNA	CDR3 protein
TRBV4-3	-	-	TRBJ1-3	TGCGCCAGCAGCCAAGATCAGGCAAACACCATATATTTT	CASSQDQANTIYF
TRBV19	-	-	TRBJ2-1	TGTGCCAGTAGCACCTATCGAAATGAGCAGTTCTTC	CASSTYRNEQFF
TRBV7-9	-	-	TRBJ2-7	TGTGCCAGCAGCCAAGCCCAGGGGGGCGTAGGTGAAGAGCAGTACTTC	CASSQAQGGVGEEQYF
TRBV7-7	-	-	TRBJ1-2	TGTGCTAGCAGCAGGGGATCTGGAGGCTACACCTTC	CASSRGSGGYTF
TRBV7-2	TRBD1	-	TRBJ1-2	TGTGCCAGCAGCTTATATCTTGGGGGACAGGGCCATGGCTACACCTTC	CASSLYLGGQGHGYTF
TRBV11-3	-	once	TRBJ2-1	TGTGCCAGCAGCTTCCATAGGGTGGTAGCGGTTAATGAGCAGTTCTTC	CASSFHRVVAVNEQFF
TRBV7-3	TRBD1	-	TRBJ2-7	TGTGCCAGCAGCTTTGGGGCAGGGGGCTACGAGCAGTACTTC	CASSFGAGGYEQYF
TRBV5-4	TRBD2	-	TRBJ2-1	TGTGCCAGCAGCTTCGGGGGAGGGGACCACAATGAGCAGTTCTTC	CASSFGGGDHNEQFF
TRBV4-2	TRBD2	-	TRBJ2-7	TGTGCCAGCAGCCAAGAAAAGGTAGCGGGGGGTGCCTACGAGCAGTACTTC	CASSQEKVAGGAYEQYF
TRBV7-8	-	-	TRBJ1-1	TGTGCCAGCAGCCCGGGGGGCACTGAAGCTTTCTTT	CASSPGGTEAFF
TRBV30	-	-	TRBJ2-7	TGTGCCTGGAGTGTACGAGAACCCTACGAGCAGTACTTC	CAWSVREPYEQYF
TRBV5-1	TRBD2	few	TRBJ2-1	TGCGCCAGCAGCTTAGTGCTAGCGGGGAACAATGAGCAGTTCTTC	CASSLVLAGNNEQFF
TRBV27	TRBD2	-	TRBJ2-7	TGTGCCAGCAGCCCTTACGGGATAGCGGGAGGGTCCTACGAGCAGTACTTC	CASSPYGIAGGSYEQYF
TRBV7-2	-	-	TRBJ1-6	TGTGCCAGCAGCATGCGGACACTCTCACCCCTCCACTTT	CASSMRTLSPLHF
TRBV30	TRBD1	-	TRBJ1-4	TGTGCCTGGAGGATAACAGGGGGCGCGGAAAAACTGTTTTTT	CAWRITGGAEKLFF
TRBV4-2	TRBD2	-	TRBJ2-7	TGTGCCAGCAGCCAAGATAGTATGACTAGCGGGACTACCTACGAGCAGTACTTC	CASSQDSMTSGTTYEQYF
TRBV9	TRBD1	once	TRBJ2-3	TGTGCCAGCAGCTTGACAGGGAGCACAGATACGCAGTATTTT	CASSLTGSTDTQYF
TRBV5-6	-	-	TRBJ1-6	TGTGCCAGCAGCTCGCAGGGGCTGGTTAATTCACCCCTCCACTTT	CASSSQGLVNSPLHF
TRBV5-1	TRBD1	-	TRBJ1-1	TGCGCCAGCAGCAATGGACAGGCCACTGAAGCTTTCTTT	CASSNGQATEAFF
TRBV14	-	-	TRBJ2-7	TGTGCCAGCAGCTGGGGCTCAGCCGTCGAGCAGTACTTC	CASSWGSAVEQYF
TRBV7-2	-	-	TRBJ2-7	TGTGCCAGCAGCTTAGCGGAGGGTCCTAGCAGTCACTCCTACGAGCAGTACTTC	CASSLAEGPSSHSYEQYF
TRBV9	-	-	TRBJ1-6	TGTGCCAGCAGCGTAGAGGAGGGGAAGGTGTCACCCCTCCACTTT	CASSVEEGKVSPLHF
TRBV20-1	TRBD1	-	TRBJ1-2	TGCAGTGCTGCCGCTGACAGGGTCTACACCTTC	CSAAADRVYTF
TRBV6-1	TRBD2	-	TRBJ2-7	TGTGCCAGCACCTATAGCGGGAACTCCTACGAGCAGTACTTC	CASTYSGNSYEQYF
TRBV25-1	TRBD2	-	TRBJ2-7	TGTGCCAGCAGTGAATTTAGCGGGAGGGCGTACGAGCAGTACTTC	CASSEFSGRAYEQYF
TRBV2	TRBD2	-	TRBJ2-1	TGTGCCAGCAGGTCGAGGACTAGCGGGAGTTACAATGAGCAGTTCTTC	CASRSRTSGSYNEQFF
TRBV6-6	-	-	TRBJ2-7	TGTGCCAGCAGTTACTCGGGCGGGGCTGCCTACGAGCAGTACTTC	CASSYSGGAAYEQYF
TRBV10-3	TRBD1	-	TRBJ2-1	TGTGCCATCAGGGGACAGGGAATGTACAATGAGCAGTTCTTC	CAIRGQGMYNEQFF
TRBV2	TRBD1	-	TRBJ1-4	TGTGCCAGCAGTGTAGGGGGCGCTTATGAAAAACTGTTTTTT	CASSVGGAYEKLFF
TRBV5-1	-	-	TRBJ1-2	TGCGCCAGCAGCTTGGATGGGTACCTGGGGGGTGGCTACACCTTC	CASSLDGYLGGGYTF
TRBV5-1	TRBD1	once	TRBJ1-2	TGCGCCAGCAGCCCGGGACAGGGGGATTCAAGCTACACCTTC	CASSPGQGDSSYTF
TRBV5-1	TRBD2	-	TRBJ2-1	TGCGCCAGCAGCCCAGGGACTAGCGGGCCAGTTCACAATGAGCAGTTCTTC	CASSPGTSGPVHNEQFF
TRBV6-1	-	-	TRBJ2-7	TGTGCCAGCAGTGAAGAGCCATCCGCACCCTACGAGCAGTACTTC	CASSEEPSAPYEQYF
TRBV14	TRBD1	few	TRBJ1-2	TGTGCCAGCAGCACTCGACAGGGGAACTATGGCTACACCTTC	CASSTRQGNYGYTF
TRBV5-5	TRBD1	-	TRBJ1-2	TGTGCCAGCAGCTTGGCGGGGACAGGGTCGGGATATGGCTACACCTTC	CASSLAGTGSGYGYTF
TRBV30	-	-	TRBJ2-5	TGTGCCTGGAGTGTACCCAGCGTAGGTGGAGAGACCCAGTACTTC	CAWSVPSVGGETQYF
TRBV9	TRBD2	-	TRBJ2-1	TGTGCCAGCAACCTAGGAGGGAGGGAATACAATGAGCAGTTCTTC	CASNLGGREYNEQFF
TRBV4-1	-	-	TRBJ2-7	TGCGCCAGCAGCCAGGGTCAAGGGGCGCTTTACGAGCAGTACTTC	CASSQGQGALYEQYF
TRBV28	TRBD1	-	TRBJ1-2	TGTGCCAGCAGTTTAGGGACAGGGGGGAATGGCTACACCTTC	CASSLGTGGNGYTF
TRBV5-4	TRBD1	once	TRBJ1-2	TGTGCCAGTACCCGGGACAGGGGAGAAGCCACCCATGGCTACACCTTC	CASTRDRGEATHGYTF
TRBV29-1	-	-	TRBJ2-2	TGCAGCGTTGAAGTGTGGGCCTCGAACACCGGGGAGCTGTTTTTT	CSVEVWASNTGELFF
TRBV5-4	-	-	TRBJ2-1	TGTGCCAGCAGCCTCAGCTCCTACAATGAGCAGTTCTTC	CASSLSSYNEQFF
TRBV4-1	-	-	TRBJ2-5	-	CASSLGTSGSFLETQYF
TRBV2	TRBD1	few	TRBJ2-5	TGTGCCAGCAGGGGACAGGGGGCTGTAGAGACCCAGTACTTC	CASRGQGAVETQYF
TRBV18	TRBD1	once	TRBJ1-1	TGTGCCAGCACCCCTGGCAGGGGGCAAAGTGAAGCTTTCTTT	CASTPGRGQSEAFF
TRBV7-2	-	few	TRBJ2-7	TGTGCCAGCAGCTTAACGTCGACCGCGGTCTACGAGCAGTACTTC	CASSLTSTAVYEQYF
TRBV5-3	-	-	TRBJ2-7	TGTGCCAGAAGTATTCACGTCCTAGGGTGGGAGGGGGACGAGCAGTACTTC	CARSIHVLGWEGDEQYF
TRBV9	-	few	TRBJ2-2	TGTGCCAGCAGCGTAGGTGGGGCGGGGCCCGGGGAGCTGTTTTTT	CASSVGGAGPGELFF
TRBV18	TRBD2	-	TRBJ2-3	TGTGCCAGCTCACCACTTCATCTAGCGGGGAACACAGATACGCAGTATTTT	CASSPLHLAGNTDTQYF
TRBV7-2	TRBD2	-	TRBJ2-7	TGTGCCAGCACCCTAGGGGCGGGAGGCAACTACGAGCAGTACTTC	CASTLGAGGNYEQYF
TRBV5-4	TRBD2	-	TRBJ2-1	TGTGCCAGCAGCTTATTGCCTAGCGGGAGGGATAATGAGCAGTTCTTC	CASSLLPSGRDNEQFF
TRBV6-5	-	-	TRBJ1-1	TGTGCCAGCGGCATAGTGAACAGGGAGAACACTGAAGCTTTCTTT	CASGIVNRENTEAFF
TRBV6-5	-	-	TRBJ1-2	TGTGCCAGCAGTAAGGACCCCAACAGGTATGGCTACACCTTC	CASSKDPNRYGYTF
TRBV5-1	TRBD1	-	TRBJ2-1	TGCGCCAGCAGCCCCACTCGGCAGGGGGCATCCAATGAGCAGTTCTTC	CASSPTRQGASNEQFF
TRBV5-1	-	-	TRBJ2-3	TGCGCCAGCAGCAAGGAGTGGTCTGATACGCAGTATTTT	CASSKEWSDTQYF
TRBV5-6	-	-	TRBJ2-7	TGTGCCAGCAGCCCCCCCGGGACCTACGAGCAGTACTTC	CASSPPGTYEQYF
TRBV9	-	few	TRBJ1-2	TGTGCCAGCACCAAGGGACAAACCTATGGCTACACCTTC	CASTKGQTYGYTF
TRBV30	-	-	TRBJ2-7	TGTGCCTGGAACAGGAGGCAGGGGTTTTACGAGCAGTACTTC	CAWNRRQGFYEQYF
TRBV5-6	-	few	TRBJ1-5	TGTGCCAGCAGCTTCGGACAGCTTAATCAGCCCCAGCATTTT	CASSFGQLNQPQHF